This T cell receptor beta chain was observed in a study of T cell responses to AZD1222 COVID-19 vaccine. The table came from immunoSEQ multiplex PCR; TCRdb's copy has only in-frame clones and leaves some out. This sample has about 55,000 clones, with about 88% found just once. Between the trimmed V and J ends, which lost 5 bases and 3 bases, there was a span of 10 bases. Germline V gives CDR1 LNHDA, CDR2 SQIVND (reference sequence). This CDR3 has 13 amino acids. Regarding the study as a whole: Donor demographics were predominantly white British with a female majority; clonal diversity may be underestimated. It was only a handful of AZD1222 recipients who were seropositive at baseline. CD4 TCRs linked to vaccination spanned spike, dominating at 160-218 and 743-854.

Comment on this clone: Its antigen is unidentified.

The source is an adult in good health. This chain joins TRBV19 and TRBJ1-1; D is unresolved. Sample: peripheral blood, taken on day 0 of AZD1222 vaccination. CDR3 amino acids: CASSLDTDTEAFF. The CDR3 bases are TGTGCCAGTAGTCTTGACACGGACACTGAAGCTTTCTTT. Together with reference TRBV19 and TRBJ1-1, the CDR3 gives the full variable domain: DGGITQSPKYLFRKEGQNVTLSCEQNLNHDAMYWYRQDPGQGLRLIYYSQIVNDFQKGDIAEGYSVSREKKESFPLTVTSAQKNPTAFYLCASSLDTDTEAFFGQGTRLTVV.